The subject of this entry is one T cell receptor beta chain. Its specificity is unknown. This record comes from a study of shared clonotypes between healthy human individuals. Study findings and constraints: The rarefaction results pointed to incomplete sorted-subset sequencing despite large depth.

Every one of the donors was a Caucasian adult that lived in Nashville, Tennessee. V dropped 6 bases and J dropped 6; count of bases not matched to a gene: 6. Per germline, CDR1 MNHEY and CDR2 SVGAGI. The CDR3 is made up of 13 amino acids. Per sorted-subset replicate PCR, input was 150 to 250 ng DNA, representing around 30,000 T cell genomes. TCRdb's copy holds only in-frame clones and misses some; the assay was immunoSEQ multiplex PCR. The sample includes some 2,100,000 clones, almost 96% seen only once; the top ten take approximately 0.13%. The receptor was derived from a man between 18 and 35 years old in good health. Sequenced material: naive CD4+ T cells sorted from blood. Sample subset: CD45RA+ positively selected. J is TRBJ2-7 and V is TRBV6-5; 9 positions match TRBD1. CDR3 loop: CASRPGTGIEQYF. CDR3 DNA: TGTGCCAGCAGACCCGGGACAGGGATCGAGCAGTACTTC.